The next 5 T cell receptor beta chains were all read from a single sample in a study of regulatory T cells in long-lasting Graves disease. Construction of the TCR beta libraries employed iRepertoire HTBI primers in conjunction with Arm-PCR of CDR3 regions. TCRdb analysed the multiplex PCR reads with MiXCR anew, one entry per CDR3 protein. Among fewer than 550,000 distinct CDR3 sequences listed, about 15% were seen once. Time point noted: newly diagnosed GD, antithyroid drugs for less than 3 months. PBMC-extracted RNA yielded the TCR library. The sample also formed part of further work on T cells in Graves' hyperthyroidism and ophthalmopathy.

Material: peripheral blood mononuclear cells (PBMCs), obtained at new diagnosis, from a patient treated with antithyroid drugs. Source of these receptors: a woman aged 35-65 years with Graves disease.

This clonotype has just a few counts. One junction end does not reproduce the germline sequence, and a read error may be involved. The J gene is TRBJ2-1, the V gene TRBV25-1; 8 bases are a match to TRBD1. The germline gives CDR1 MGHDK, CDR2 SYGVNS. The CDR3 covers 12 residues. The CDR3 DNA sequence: TGTGCCAGCAGGAGGGACGGGACAGGTACAGCCTTC. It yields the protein CASRRDGTGTAF.

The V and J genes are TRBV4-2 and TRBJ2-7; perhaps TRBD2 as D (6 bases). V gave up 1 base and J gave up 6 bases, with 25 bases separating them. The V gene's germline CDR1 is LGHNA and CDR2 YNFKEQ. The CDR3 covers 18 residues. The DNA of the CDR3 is TGTGCCAGCAGCCAAGGCGCGGGGACGGGGCGGTGGGCGTCCGAGCAGTACTTC. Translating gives CASSQGAGTGRWASEQYF.

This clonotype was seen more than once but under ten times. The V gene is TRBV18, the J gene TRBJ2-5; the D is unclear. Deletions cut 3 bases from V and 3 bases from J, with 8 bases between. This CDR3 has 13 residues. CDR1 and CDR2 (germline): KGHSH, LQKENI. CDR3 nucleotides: TGTGCCAGCTCACCGCCCCCAAAAGAGACCCAGTACTTC. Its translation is CASSPPPKETQYF.

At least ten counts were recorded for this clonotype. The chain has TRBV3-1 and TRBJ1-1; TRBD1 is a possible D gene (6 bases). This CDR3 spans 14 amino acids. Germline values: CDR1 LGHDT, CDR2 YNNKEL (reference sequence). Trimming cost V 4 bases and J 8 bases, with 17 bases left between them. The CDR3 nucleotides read TGTGCCAGCAGCCCGACGGGGGCGTTCGGGGAAGCTTTCTTT. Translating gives CASSPTGAFGEAFF.

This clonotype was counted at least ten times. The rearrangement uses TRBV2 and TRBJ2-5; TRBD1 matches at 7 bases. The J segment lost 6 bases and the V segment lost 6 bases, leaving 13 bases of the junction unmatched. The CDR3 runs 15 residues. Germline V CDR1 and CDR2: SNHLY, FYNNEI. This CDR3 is CASSPRQGPVKTQYF. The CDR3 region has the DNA TGTGCCAGCAGCCCCCGACAGGGACCCGTAAAGACCCAGTACTTC.